This T cell receptor beta chain was profiled in a study of T-cell reconstitution after alpha-beta-depleted transplantation in children (dated by TCRdb to the mid-2010s). In the study overall: Using TCR repertoire profiling, the study quantitatively followed how T-cell immune reconstitution unfolded in children after TCRalphabeta/CD19-depleted allogeneic hematopoietic cell transplantation. Results and caveats for the whole study, not just this receptor: In some patients, the high TCRbeta diversity seen at day 60 was put down to recipient T cells and intrathymic progenitors that had survived conditioning. The frequencies of hyperexpanded clones fell over the following months, and after one year, T-cell counts and TCRbeta diversity were mostly attributed to newly produced T cells. The apparently early alphabetaT-cell count recovery about two months after transplant was reportedly dependent on only several hundred rapidly expanded clones derived from non-depleted graft cells.

The sample's treatment or condition label, in plain terms: allogeneic hematopoietic cell transplantation with graft depleted of TCRalphabeta T cells and CD19 B cells. Transplant recipients were children who received TCRalphabeta/CD19-depleted allogeneic hematopoietic cell grafts. The CDR3 has 14 amino acids, counting the end cysteine and phenylalanine. The only DNA kept is the CDR3, 42 bases in frame from the first base. The CDR1 and CDR2 encoded by the germline V gene are SQVTM and ANQGSEA. V is cut by 7 bases and J by 5 bases, and the space between the germline ends is 17 bases. Comments on this clonotype: Its binding antigen is unknown. The input lacks base qualities; no much larger clone sits a single base away.

The library was obtained by PCR. Instrument on record: Illumina HiSeq 2500. TCR libraries were prepared with molecular barcoding, using unique molecular identifiers to normalize TCRbeta repertoire quantification. The public reads were quality trimmed at Q25 with fastp and then assembled into clones with MiXCR by TCRdb, keeping productive beta chains. Records with the same CDR3 protein are collapsed into one entry carrying the most frequent genes and DNA. This sample has 450,000 to 550,000 distinct CDR3 sequences in its table, and about an eighth of those were observed once. The top ten clonotypes cover 12% to 15% of the sample.

The TCR was taken from a female patient between 2 and 10 years old who had a stem cell transplant for aplastic anemia, so the T cells may come from the graft donor. Recombination connected TRBV29-1 to TRBJ2-2, with TRBD1 tentatively as D gene (6 bases match). This material consisted of PBMCs, mostly from graft donor cells, taken 180 days after TCRalphabeta/CD19-depleted stem cell transplant. The nucleotides are TGCAGCGGTTCGCAGGGGCTGGTGACCGGGGAGCTGTTTTTT. This translates into CSGSQGLVTGELFF.